What follows are 22 T cell receptor beta chains derived from one specimen sequenced in a study of CD8+CD57+ T cells in acquired aplastic anemia. Profiles of TCR beta VDJ and CDR3 were generated from a genomic DNA template. TCRdb called the reads again in MiXCR, with one record for every CDR3 protein. The repertoire includes about 40,000 distinct CDR3 sequences, 68% of them detected once, and more than 20% sits in the top ten. The sample consisted of sorted CD4+, CD8+, or CD8+CD57+ T cells (not recorded which) from PBMCs. The origin of the receptors is a human donor in good health, serving as a control.

This clonotype has at least ten counts. The rearrangement uses TRBV19 and TRBJ1-1; D perhaps matches TRBD1 (5 bases). Trimming removed 1 base at V and 0 bases at J, with 15 bases between. The CDR3 totals 17 residues. CDR1 is LNHDA and CDR2 is SQIVND in the germline V gene (reference sequence). The CDR3 loop is CASSIVSDHRMNTEAFF. The CDR3 DNA follows: TGTGCCAGTAGTATAGTCTCCGATCACAGGATGAACACTGAAGCTTTCTTT.

V is TRBV27 and J is TRBJ1-2; D uncertain. V lost 3 bases to trimming and J lost 8 bases, with 10 bases between them. CDR1 is MNHEY, CDR2 SMNVEV, per germline (reference sequence). The CDR3 spans 12 residues. The CDR3 coding sequence is TGTGCCAGCAGTTTTTCGGGAAAAGGCTACACCTTC. Its translation is CASSFSGKGYTF.

This clonotype was seen a handful of times. The gene calls are TRBV19 and TRBJ2-3; D is possibly TRBD2 (5 bases). The CDR3 totals 14 residues. Per germline, CDR1 LNHDA and CDR2 SQIVND (reference sequence). The V end was cut by 6 bases, the J end by 0 bases, with 10 bases between. The CDR3: CASRGGSSTDTQYF. The CDR3 nucleotides are TGTGCCAGTAGGGGCGGGTCTAGCACAGATACGCAGTATTTT.

The gene calls are TRBV14 and TRBJ2-7; D possibly corresponds to TRBD1 (5 bases). V gave up 1 base and J gave up 7 bases, with 5 bases separating them. Germline values: CDR1 SGHDN, CDR2 FVKESK. The CDR3 has 11 amino acids. The CDR3 sequence: CASSQGQEQYF. CDR3 nucleotide sequence: TGTGCCAGCAGCCAAGGACAGGAGCAGTACTTC.

The chain joins TRBV10-3 to TRBJ1-2, with unresolved D. V lost 0 bases, J lost 7 bases, and 15 bases lay in between. This CDR3 has 15 residues. The V gene's germline CDR1 is ENHRY and CDR2 SYGVKD. The CDR3 here is CAISESDGRGGGYTF. The CDR3 nucleotides read TGTGCCATCAGTGAGTCAGACGGACGGGGAGGTGGCTACACCTTC.

The J gene is TRBJ2-3, the V gene TRBV4-2; a possible D gene is TRBD1 (6 bases). V was pared by 1 base and J by 2 bases, with 16 bases between. Per germline, CDR1 LGHNA and CDR2 YNFKEQ. The CDR3 length is 17 residues. The CDR3 sequence is CASSQGGRGHDTDTQYF. The DNA of the CDR3 is TGTGCCAGCAGCCAAGGGGGACGGGGACACGACACAGATACGCAGTATTTT.

The rearrangement uses TRBV29-1 and TRBJ1-2; the D gene is possibly TRBD1 (5 bases). Germline V lookup: CDR1 SQVTM, CDR2 ANQGSEA. Trimming left V 8 bases short and J 7 bases short, with 23 bases between. The CDR3 covers 14 residues. This CDR3 is CSPRRDPTLSGYTF. The CDR3, as DNA: TGCAGCCCGAGGAGGGACCCGACCCTTTCTGGCTACACCTTC. Based on the CDR3 plus reference TRBV29-1 and TRBJ1-2, the full variable domain is SAVISQKPSRDICQRGTSLTIQCQVDSQVTMMFWYRQQPGQSLTLIATANQGSEATYESGFVIDKFPISRPNLTFSTLTVSNMSPEDSSIYLCSPRRDPTLSGYTFGSGTRLTVV.

This clonotype showed up many times. The chain employs TRBV4-2 and TRBJ2-1; the match to TRBD1 covers 9 bases. V shed 0 bases and J 7 bases; nucleotides not matched to a gene: 7. The V gene's germline CDR1 is LGHNA and CDR2 YNFKEQ. CDR3 length: 16 residues. CDR3 region: CASSQEGQGGRNEQFF. The CDR3 DNA sequence: TGTGCCAGCAGCCAAGAGGGACAGGGAGGAAGGAATGAGCAGTTCTTC.

This clonotype came up a few times. This chain links TRBV24-1 with TRBJ1-2; no clear D. Germline CDR1 reads KGHDR; CDR2 reads SFDVKD. The CDR3 length is 14 residues. The V end was cut by 0 bases, the J end by 1 base, with 5 bases between. CDR3 bases: TGTGCCACCAGTGATTTGGAGCTTAACTATGGCTACACCTTC. Translated, it gives CATSDLELNYGYTF.

The rearrangement uses TRBV9 and TRBJ1-2, with TRBD1 matching over 7 bases. CDR3 length: 14 residues. Germline CDR1 SGDLS, CDR2 YYNGEE. The trim removed 5 bases at V and 2 bases at J, leaving 6 bases unmatched. The CDR3 sequence is CASSLGTANYGYTF. CDR3 DNA: TGTGCCAGCAGTCTTGGGACAGCCAACTATGGCTACACCTTC.

The rearrangement joins TRBV7-9 to TRBJ2-1; no clear D gene. V was clipped by 4 bases and J by 2 bases, with 6 bases between them. The CDR3 is 13 residues long. CDR1 and CDR2 from the germline V gene are SEHNR and FQNEAQ (reference sequence). As DNA, the CDR3 is TGTGCCAGCAGCTCTGGAACCTACAATGAGCAGTTCTTC. Translation gives CASSSGTYNEQFF.

V usage is TRBV19 and J usage is TRBJ1-6, with D unclear. In germline, CDR1 is LNHDA, CDR2 SQIVND (reference sequence). With 9 bases removed from V and 9 bases from J, the gap between germline ends came to 24 bases. The CDR3 consists of 16 residues. The CDR3 nucleotides read TGTGCCAGCAAAGAAGAAGCGGGGATTCCAGCTTCACCCCTCCACTTT. Translation: CASKEEAGIPASPLHF.

The chain couples TRBV24-1 to TRBJ1-6, with 12 bases fitting TRBD1. This CDR3 has 16 amino acids. Per the germline V gene, CDR1 is KGHDR and CDR2 is SFDVKD. Unmatched junction bases numbered 7, after V lost 5 bases and J lost 9 bases. The CDR3 DNA sequence: TGTGCCACCAGTGCCTGGGGGACAGGGGGCTTTTCACCCCTCCACTTT. This encodes CATSAWGTGGFSPLHF.

The J gene is TRBJ2-7, the V gene TRBV10-2; TRBD1 agrees at 8 bases. V dropped 6 bases and J dropped 4; count of bases not matched to a gene: 8. CDR3 length equals 14 residues. CDR1 is WSHSY, CDR2 SAAADI, per germline. CDR3 in DNA: TGCGCCAGCAGCGCCGACAGGGGTCGGTACGAGCAGTACTTC. Amino acid sequence: CASSADRGRYEQYF.

This clonotype was seen only once. This chain joins TRBV20-1 and TRBJ2-1, with a tentative D call TRBD2 (5 bases). Germline CDR1 reads DFQATT; CDR2 reads SNEGSKA (reference sequence). This CDR3 has 15 amino acids. Trimming stripped 3 bases from V and 4 bases from J, with 16 bases between. The chain's CDR3 is CSASRPEDLYNEQFF. In nucleotides, the CDR3 is TGCAGTGCTAGTCGTCCGGAGGACCTTTACAATGAGCAGTTCTTC.

This clonotype was counted between two and nine times. CDR3 protein: CASTITGGGSPLHF. In DNA, the CDR3 is TGCGCCAGCACCATCACAGGGGGCGGTTCACCCCTCCACTTT. The V and J genes are TRBV5-1 and TRBJ1-6; 9 bases agree with TRBD1. The CDR3 totals 14 residues. The ends lost 6 bases at V and 9 bases at J; junction bases unmatched: 7. Germline lookup yields CDR1 SGHRS and CDR2 YFSETQ.

This clonotype was counted a single time. The chain couples TRBV29-1 to TRBJ2-1; 9 nucleotides agree with TRBD1. The CDR3 contains 14 residues. With 7 bases clipped from V and 8 bases from J, the junction kept 12 bases outside the gene matches. Germline V gene data show CDR1 as SQVTM and CDR2 as ANQGSEA. In nucleotides, the CDR3 is TGCAGCGGTACCGGGACAGGGAGACGGCATGAGCAGTTCTTC. Translation gives CSGTGTGRRHEQFF.

The chain is built from TRBV2 and TRBJ2-7; D possibly corresponds to TRBD1 (6 bases). The length of the CDR3 is 14 residues. Trimming cost V 4 bases and J 0 bases, with 10 bases left between them. Germline V gene lookup returns CDR1 SNHLY and CDR2 FYNNEI. CDR3 in amino acids: CASSATTGSYEQYF. The CDR3 nucleotides read TGTGCCAGCAGTGCGACGACAGGCTCCTACGAGCAGTACTTC.

This clonotype was picked up one time. This chain connects TRBV19 to TRBJ2-7; D is undetermined. The CDR3 runs 13 residues. Germline CDR1 reads LNHDA; CDR2 reads SQIVND (reference sequence). V was trimmed by 1 base and J by 3 bases, leaving 7 bases between them. This CDR3 is CASSIALHYEQYF. CDR3 sequence (DNA): TGTGCCAGTAGTATAGCGCTCCACTACGAGCAGTACTTC. The entire variable domain, with the rest obtained from reference TRBV19 and TRBJ2-7, is as follows: DGGITQSPKYLFRKEGQNVTLSCEQNLNHDAMYWYRQDPGQGLRLIYYSQIVNDFQKGDIAEGYSVSREKKESFPLTVTSAQKNPTAFYLCASSIALHYEQYFGPGTRLTVT.

The chain employs TRBV2 and TRBJ1-2; tentatively, D is TRBD1 (5 bases). The CDR3 has 13 residues. Germline V lookup: CDR1 SNHLY, CDR2 FYNNEI. With 7 bases removed from V and 4 bases from J, the gap between germline ends came to 13 bases. CDR3 region: CASTGDGFYGYTF. CDR3 bases: TGTGCCAGCACCGGGGACGGATTCTATGGCTACACCTTC.

V is TRBV7-6 and J is TRBJ1-6, with no clear D. This CDR3 spans 13 amino acids. V was cut by 6 bases and J by 10 bases, with 13 bases left in between. Germline-derived CDR1 and CDR2 are SGHVS and FNYEAQ. This CDR3 is CASRREAKSPLHF. CDR3 sequence (DNA): TGTGCCAGCAGGCGGGAGGCTAAATCACCCCTCCACTTT.

For the CDR3, the DNA is TGTGCCAGTAGTATAGGACAGATCTATGGCTACACCTTC. Translation: CASSIGQIYGYTF. This chain uses TRBV19 with TRBJ1-2, with a weak D call TRBD1 (5 bases). This CDR3 contains 13 residues. The germline CDR1 and CDR2 sequences are LNHDA and SQIVND (reference sequence). Trimming cost V 1 base and J 4 bases, with 7 bases left between them.